This T cell receptor (beta chain) was sequenced during a study of T cell changes during pregnancy in multiple sclerosis. The assay was immunoSEQ multiplex PCR, and TCRdb's table has in-frame clones only and misses some. The data contain tens of thousands of clones, 90% of them singletons. Germline assignment: CDR1 MDHEN and CDR2 SYDVKM. This CDR3 contains 14 residues. V was clipped by 5 bases and J by 6 bases, with 14 bases between them. This sequence joins TRBV28 and TRBJ1-5; TRBD1 is a possible D gene (6 bases). The sequencing used CD8+ T cells from peripheral blood mononuclear cells, collected in the third trimester of pregnancy. This clonotype originated in a female donor with multiple sclerosis, enrolled in a pregnancy study. CDR3 protein: CASSLRGNGQPQHF. The CDR3 DNA follows: TGTGCCAGCAGTCTCAGGGGTAACGGTCAGCCCCAGCATTTT.